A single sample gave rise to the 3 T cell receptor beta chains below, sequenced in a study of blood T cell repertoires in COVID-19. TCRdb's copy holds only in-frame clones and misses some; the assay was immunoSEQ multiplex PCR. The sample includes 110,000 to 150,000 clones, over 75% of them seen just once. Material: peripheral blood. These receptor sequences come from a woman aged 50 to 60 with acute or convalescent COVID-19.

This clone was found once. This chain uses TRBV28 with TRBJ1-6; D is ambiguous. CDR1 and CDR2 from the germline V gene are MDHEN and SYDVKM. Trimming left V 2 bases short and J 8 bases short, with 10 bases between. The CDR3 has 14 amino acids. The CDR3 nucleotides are TGTGCCAGCAGTTTACCTCTCGGGTATTCACCCCTCCACTTT. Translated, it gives CASSLPLGYSPLHF.

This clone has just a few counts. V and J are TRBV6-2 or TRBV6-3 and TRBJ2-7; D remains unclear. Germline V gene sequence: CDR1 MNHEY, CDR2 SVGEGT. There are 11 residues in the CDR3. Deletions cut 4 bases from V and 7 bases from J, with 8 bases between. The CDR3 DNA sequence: TGTGCCAGCAGTTCCCGCCAGGAGCAGTACTTC. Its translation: CASSSRQEQYF.

The CDR3 region has the DNA TGTGCCAGCAGCTATCAAGTAGCAATCGAGCAGTACTTC. Residues: CASSYQVAIEQYF. The chain joins TRBV3-1 (or the pseudogene TRBV3-2) to TRBJ2-7; no clear D gene. The CDR3 is made up of 13 amino acids. The germline V and J ends were trimmed by 5 bases and 6 bases, with 14 bases remaining between them. CDR1 and CDR2 from the germline V gene are LGHDT and YNNKEL (reference sequence).